This T cell receptor beta chain was sequenced for a study of T cells in Graves' hyperthyroidism and ophthalmopathy. In the study overall: Peripheral blood collection took place at initial diagnosis, before any treatment.

Germline V gene lookup returns CDR1 MNHEY and CDR2 SVGAGI. The CDR3 consists of 17 residues. V lost 2 bases to trimming and J lost 1 base; unmatched junction nucleotides: 5. This clonotype occurred many times. Amplified TCR beta CDR3 regions came from RNA transcripts. HTBI primers were the set used in a first-round RT-PCR of the TCR CDR3. Each CDR3 protein is one row after TCRdb ran MiXCR on the multiplex PCR reads. The table records a few hundred thousand distinct CDR3 sequences, around 21% of them present only once. The chain links TRBV6-5 to TRBJ2-2; TRBD2 aligns across 9 bases. The specimen sequenced was blood. The sequence was obtained from a man younger than 30 with Graves' hyperthyroidism. This chain's CDR3 is CASSYDSSGGNTGELFF. CDR3 in DNA: TGTGCCAGCAGTTACGATAGTAGCGGGGGGAACACCGGGGAGCTGTTTTTT.